This note documents a single T cell receptor beta chain sequence. In its sample, this clone was seen once. Its antigen specificity is not known. A junction end diverges from the germline sequence, so it may reflect a read error. According to the germline V gene, CDR1 reads MDHEN and CDR2 reads SYDVKM. The CDR3 goes from the cysteine to the phenylalanine over 18 residues. The CDR3 DNA has 54 bases and is translated from base 1. This entry belongs to a study of cytomegalovirus exposure and HLA in healthy donors (dated by TCRdb to 2016 to 2017). Context from the whole study: The 670 or so repertoires of the first cohort and the approximately 110 validation repertoires were produced on the same platform, according to a later analysis. The study was designed to test whether signatures of past pathogen exposure could be identified by cataloging public T cell receptors. A separate validation cohort of 100 to 150 different subjects was used in addition to the roughly 670-subject first cohort. The study combined high-throughput TCR immunosequencing, statistical association of individual TCRs with disease status, and machine learning to predict cytomegalovirus infection status. What the work shows at the level of the full study, not this receptor alone: All 120 or so repertoires were used to score co-occurrence in the validation cohort in a later analysis, because that analysis had no HLA typing for the cohort. In a later analysis, TCRs clustered in the first cohort were found to also tend to co-occur in the roughly 130 validation repertoires, with roughly 93% of cluster scores above 0. The authors suggested that the approach could potentially be generalized to other disease states and immunological phenotypes. The classifier was reported to diagnose cytomegalovirus status with high specificity and sensitivity in both the original and validation cohorts. The study listed 150 to 200 TCR beta chains as associated with cytomegalovirus. Across donors, most TCR sequences were observed very rarely, whereas some public TCRs were present in many individuals. A few of the identified cytomegalovirus-associated TCR beta chains were confirmed in vitro to be specific for cytomegalovirus antigens.

The donors belonged to the validation cohort of about 130 subjects, which was separate from the approximately 680-subject first cohort. The method was the immunoSEQ multiplex PCR assay. Under the source paper's analysis protocol: A statistical classification framework was built for diagnosing cytomegalovirus status from the catalog of TCR beta chain sequences. What TCRdb holds here is the immuneACCESS table cut down to in-frame rearrangements. Part of the clones is not present; checked against another copy, under half of the missing clones reflect an unresolved V gene, and the others are unexplained. V and J calls and clone size come straight from that table; D and trimming were deduced from the DNA. The sample table holds around 230,000 clones, of which approximately 83% were seen once. The ten largest clones add up to 1.2% of the sample.

The sample taken for sequencing was PBMCs. The V and J segments used are TRBV28 and TRBJ2-1, with 13 bases in between that match TRBD2. The sequence was collected from a woman under 40 in good health and CMV-seropositive. The encoded CDR3 is CASKRGLAGSIAYNEQFF. The sequenced DNA: TGTGCCTCAAAGCGGGGACTAGCGGGATCCATCGCCTATAATGAGCAGTTCTTC.